This record concerns one T cell receptor (beta chain) sequence. This entry belongs to a study of radiotherapy plus CTLA-4 blockade in lung cancer. The CDR3 extends over 13 amino acids. Germline CDR1 reads SNHLY; CDR2 reads FYNNEI. V was shortened by 4 bases and J by 13 bases, with 19 bases between the two germline ends. Sequencing used immunoSEQ multiplex PCR; TCRdb keeps in-frame clones, though not all of them. Among 85,000 to 95,000 clones, roughly 80% were seen once, and the ten largest hold roughly 24%. The TCR sequence derives from a human donor with non-small cell lung cancer that progressed on radiotherapy plus ipilimumab. This specimen was peripheral blood, taken from a patient treated with radiotherapy plus ipilimumab. The chain links TRBV2 to TRBJ1-1; D might be TRBD1 (5 bases). The CDR3 nucleotides are TGTGCCAGCAGTGCCCTCGTAGGATACAGGTTTTTCTTT. Translated, it gives CASSALVGYRFFF.